This entry is about one TCR beta chain. The antigen is unknown. A library of TCRbeta sequences, prepared with unique molecular identifiers, was generated. TCRdb passed the PCR reads through MiXCR, listing each CDR3 protein once. The data contain about 900,000 distinct CDR3 sequences, about 26% of them singletons. This entry is derived from a study of T-cell reconstitution after alpha-beta-depleted transplantation in children. The germline V gene encodes CDR1 SGHRS and CDR2 YFSETQ. The V end was cut by 7 bases, the J end by 5 bases, with 19 bases between. The CDR3 is 14 amino acids. General study findings and limits: After transplant, high TCRbeta diversity at day 60 in some patients arose from surviving recipient T cells and thymic progenitors. Reportedly, alpha-beta T cells present about two months post-transplant originated from several hundred expanded clones of graft origin. It was newly produced T cells that mostly accounted for T-cell counts and diversity one year after transplant.

V is TRBV5-1 and J is TRBJ2-7; the D call may be TRBD1 or TRBD2 (5 bases each). The specimen was PBMCs, mostly from graft donor cells, collected 360 days after TCRalphabeta/CD19-depleted stem cell transplant. The source is a boy in the first two years of life who had a stem cell transplant for SCID, so the T cells may come from the graft donor. Here the CDR3 reads CASVANPGFDEQYF. The DNA for the CDR3 is TGCGCCAGCGTAGCGAACCCAGGGTTCGACGAGCAGTACTTC.